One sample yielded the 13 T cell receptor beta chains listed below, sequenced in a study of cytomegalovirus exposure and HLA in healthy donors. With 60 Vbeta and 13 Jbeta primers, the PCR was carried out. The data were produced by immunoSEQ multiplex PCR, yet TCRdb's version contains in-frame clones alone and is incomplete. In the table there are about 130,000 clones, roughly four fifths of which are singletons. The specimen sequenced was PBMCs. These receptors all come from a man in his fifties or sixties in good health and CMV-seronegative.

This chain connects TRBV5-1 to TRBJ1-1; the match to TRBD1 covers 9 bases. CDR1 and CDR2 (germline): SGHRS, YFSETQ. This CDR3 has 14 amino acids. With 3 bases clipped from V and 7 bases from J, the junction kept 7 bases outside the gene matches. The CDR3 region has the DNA TGCGCCAGCAGCTGGGGACAGGGAGGAGGTGAAGCTTTCTTT. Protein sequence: CASSWGQGGGEAFF.

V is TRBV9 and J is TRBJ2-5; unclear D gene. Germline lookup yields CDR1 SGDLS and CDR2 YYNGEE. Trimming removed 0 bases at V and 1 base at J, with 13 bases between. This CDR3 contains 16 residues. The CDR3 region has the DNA TGTGCCAGCAGCGTAGGAAGTCGGAGCAGCCAAGAGACCCAGTACTTC. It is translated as CASSVGSRSSQETQYF.

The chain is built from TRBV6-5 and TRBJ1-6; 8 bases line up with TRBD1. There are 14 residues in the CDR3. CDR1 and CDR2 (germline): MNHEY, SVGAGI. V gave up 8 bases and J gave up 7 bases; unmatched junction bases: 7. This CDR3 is CASYDRGVNSPLHF. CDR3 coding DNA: TGTGCCAGCTATGACAGGGGAGTAAATTCACCCCTCCACTTT.

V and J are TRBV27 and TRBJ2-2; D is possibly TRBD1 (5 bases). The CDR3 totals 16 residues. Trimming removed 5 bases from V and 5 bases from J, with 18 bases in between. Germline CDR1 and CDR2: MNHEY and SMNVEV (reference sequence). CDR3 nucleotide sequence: TGTGCCAGCAGTCCTAGACAGTGGGTGGGGACCGGGGAGCTGTTTTTT. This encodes CASSPRQWVGTGELFF.

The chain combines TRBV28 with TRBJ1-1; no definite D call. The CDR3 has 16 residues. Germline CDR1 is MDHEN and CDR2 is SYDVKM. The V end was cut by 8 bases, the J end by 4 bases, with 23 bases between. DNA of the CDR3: TGTGCCAGCTCCACTCCAGGCAGCTCCACTCCCACTGAAGCTTTCTTT. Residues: CASSTPGSSTPTEAFF. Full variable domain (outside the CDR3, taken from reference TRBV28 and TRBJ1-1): DVKVTQSSRYLVKRTGEKVFLECVQDMDHENMFWYRQDPGLGLRLIYFSYDVKMKEKGDIPEGYSVSREKKERFSLILESASTNQTSMYLCASSTPGSSTPTEAFFGQGTRLTVV.

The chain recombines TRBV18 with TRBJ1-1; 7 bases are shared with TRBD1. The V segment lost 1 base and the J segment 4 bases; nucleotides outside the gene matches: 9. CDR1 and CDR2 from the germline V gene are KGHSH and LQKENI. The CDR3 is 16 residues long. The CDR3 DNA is TGTGCCAGCTCACCACGGGACAGAACGACCGGCACTGAAGCTTTCTTT. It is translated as CASSPRDRTTGTEAFF.

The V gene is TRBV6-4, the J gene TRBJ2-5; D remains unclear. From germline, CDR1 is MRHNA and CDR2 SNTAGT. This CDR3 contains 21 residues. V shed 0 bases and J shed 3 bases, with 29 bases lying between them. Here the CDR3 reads CASSDSFRCTQKKPSKETQYF. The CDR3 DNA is TGTGCCAGCAGTGACTCGTTCCGCTGCACACAAAAAAAACCCTCAAAAGAGACCCAGTACTTC.

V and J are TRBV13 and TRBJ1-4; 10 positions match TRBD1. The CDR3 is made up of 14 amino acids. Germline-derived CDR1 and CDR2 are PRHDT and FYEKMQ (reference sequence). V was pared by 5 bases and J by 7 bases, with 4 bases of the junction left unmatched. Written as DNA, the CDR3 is TGTGCCAGCAGCAGGGACAGGGGAGGTGAAAAACTGTTTTTT. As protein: CASSRDRGGEKLFF.

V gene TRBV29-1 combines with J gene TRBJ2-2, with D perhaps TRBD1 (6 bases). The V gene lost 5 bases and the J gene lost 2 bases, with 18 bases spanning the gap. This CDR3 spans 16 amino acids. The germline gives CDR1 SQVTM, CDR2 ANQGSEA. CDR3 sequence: CSVLDSKFTNTGELFF. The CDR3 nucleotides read TGCAGCGTTTTGGACAGCAAATTTACAAACACCGGGGAGCTGTTTTTT.

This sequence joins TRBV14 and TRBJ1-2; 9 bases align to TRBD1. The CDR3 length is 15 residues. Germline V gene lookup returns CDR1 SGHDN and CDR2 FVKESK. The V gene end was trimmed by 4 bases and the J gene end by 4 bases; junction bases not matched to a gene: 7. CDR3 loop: CASSPWTGVPYGYTF. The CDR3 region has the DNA TGTGCCAGCAGCCCCTGGACAGGGGTTCCCTATGGCTACACCTTC.

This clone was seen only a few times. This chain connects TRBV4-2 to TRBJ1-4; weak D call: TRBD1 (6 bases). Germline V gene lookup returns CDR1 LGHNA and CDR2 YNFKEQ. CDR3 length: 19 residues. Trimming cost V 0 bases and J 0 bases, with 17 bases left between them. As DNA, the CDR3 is TGTGCCAGCAGCCAAGACCCCGGTGGCAGGGGTGCAACTAATGAAAAACTGTTTTTT. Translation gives CASSQDPGGRGATNEKLFF.

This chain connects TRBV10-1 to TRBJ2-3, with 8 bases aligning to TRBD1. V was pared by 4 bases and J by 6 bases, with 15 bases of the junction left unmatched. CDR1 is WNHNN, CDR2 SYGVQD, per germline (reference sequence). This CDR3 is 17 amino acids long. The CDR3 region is CASSGPLTGVDWDTQYF. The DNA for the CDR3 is TGCGCCAGCAGTGGCCCTTTGACAGGGGTTGATTGGGATACGCAGTATTTT.

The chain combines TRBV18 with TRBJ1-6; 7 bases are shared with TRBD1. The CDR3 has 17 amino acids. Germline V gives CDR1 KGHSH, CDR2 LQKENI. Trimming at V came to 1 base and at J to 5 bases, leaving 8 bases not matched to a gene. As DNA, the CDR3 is TGTGCCAGCTCACCACAACGAGGGACAGCTGATAATTCACCCCTCCACTTT. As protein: CASSPQRGTADNSPLHF.